This entry lists 9 T cell receptor beta chains sequenced from one sample in a study of T cells in Graves' hyperthyroidism and ophthalmopathy. From RNA transcripts, TCR beta CDR3 regions were amplified. TCR CDR3 underwent first-round RT-PCR with the HTBI primer set. Each CDR3 protein gets one entry after TCRdb re-called the multiplex PCR reads with MiXCR. The sample carries fewer than 750,000 distinct CDR3 sequences, roughly 15% recorded once. Material: blood. Every receptor here comes from a woman in her 50s with Graves' ophthalmopathy.

This clonotype was picked up many times. The CDR3, as DNA: TGTGCCAGCAGCTTACTACAGGGGGCCGAGACCCAGTACTTC. Residues: CASSLLQGAETQYF. This chain uses TRBV7-8 with TRBJ2-5; 9 bases agree with TRBD1. Losses at the gene ends were 2 bases for V and 5 bases for J; bases not matched to a gene: 3. The CDR3 has 14 amino acids. The germline gives CDR1 SGHVS, CDR2 FQNEAQ.

The chain uses TRBV4-1 and TRBJ1-3; 11 bases are a match to TRBD1. Germline V gene lookup returns CDR1 MGHRA and CDR2 YSYEKL. V dropped 1 base and J dropped 3; count of bases not matched to a gene: 5. The CDR3 runs to 17 residues. The CDR3 DNA sequence: TGCGCCAGCAGCCAAGGCGGACAGGGGGCAATTGGAAACACCATATATTTT. The encoded protein is CASSQGGQGAIGNTIYF.

The V and J genes are TRBV15 and TRBJ1-4; D uncertain. The germline V and J ends were trimmed by 5 bases and 3 bases, with 13 bases remaining between them. The CDR3 is made up of 15 amino acids. CDR1 and CDR2 (germline): LNHNV, YYDKDF (reference sequence). The CDR3 DNA follows: TGTGCCACCAGCGCACACCCTGGGGCTAATGAAAAACTGTTTTTT. As protein: CATSAHPGANEKLFF.

The sample holds many counts of this clonotype. The chain recombines TRBV18 with TRBJ2-7; 7 nucleotides line up with TRBD1. Germline CDR1 KGHSH, CDR2 LQKENI. Unmatched junction bases numbered 9, after V lost 3 bases and J lost 4 bases. The CDR3 totals 15 residues. CDR3 DNA: TGTGCCAGCTCACCCGAGGTTGGGACAGCTTACGAGCAGTACTTC. Translating it yields CASSPEVGTAYEQYF. Drawing the rest from reference TRBV18 and TRBJ2-7, the complete variable domain is NAGVMQNPRHLVRRRGQEARLRCSPMKGHSHVYWYRQLPEEGLKFMVYLQKENIIDESGMPKERFSAEFPKEGPSILRIQQVVRGDSAAYFCASSPEVGTAYEQYFGPGTRLTVT.

This clonotype has at least ten counts. The chain uses TRBV18 and TRBJ2-2, with TRBD2 matching over 8 bases. The V and J ends lost 6 bases and 0 bases, in that order; junction bases with no gene match: 6. The CDR3 spans 16 residues. The germline V gene encodes CDR1 KGHSH and CDR2 LQKENI. The CDR3 spells CASSQALAANTGELFF. DNA for the CDR3: TGTGCCAGCTCCCAGGCACTAGCGGCGAACACCGGGGAGCTGTTTTTT.

This clonotype was seen many times. The chain uses TRBV12-3 or TRBV12-4 and TRBJ2-7; possible D gene TRBD2, 5 bases. The CDR3 has 15 amino acids. Trimming shortened V by 6 bases and J by 2 bases, and 17 bases separated the two germline ends. The CDR3 spells CASRAQDSNAYEQYF. DNA for the CDR3: TGTGCCAGCAGGGCCCAGGACTCCAACGCCTACGAGCAGTACTTC.

This clonotype was seen a few times. The gene calls are TRBV19 and TRBJ1-5; the match to TRBD1 covers 8 bases. Germline V gene data show CDR1 as LNHDA and CDR2 as SQIVND (reference sequence). The V segment lost 6 bases and the J segment 5 bases; nucleotides outside the gene matches: 6. This CDR3 comprises 14 residues. The CDR3 region has the DNA TGTGCCAGTAGGCAGGGACAGGATCATCAGCCCCAGCATTTT. Translated: CASRQGQDHQPQHF.

This clonotype was seen only a few times. The gene calls are TRBV7-9 and TRBJ1-1; D not resolved. Trimming stripped 5 bases from V and 6 bases from J, with 13 bases between. Looked up from germline, CDR1 is SEHNR and CDR2 is FQNEAQ (reference sequence). The CDR3 runs to 13 residues. DNA for the CDR3: TGTGCCAGCAGCCGTAATTCGATCCCTGAAGCTTTCTTT. Encoded protein: CASSRNSIPEAFF. Full variable domain (remainder filled in from reference TRBV7-9 and TRBJ1-1): DTGVSQNPRHKITKRGQNVTFRCDPISEHNRLYWYRQTLGQGPEFLTYFQNEAQLEKSRLLSDRFSAERPKGSFSTLEIQRTEQGDSAMYLCASSRNSIPEAFFGQGTRLTVV.

This clonotype occurred a few times. The chain couples TRBV9 to TRBJ1-2, with D perhaps TRBD1 (5 bases). Per germline, CDR1 SGDLS and CDR2 YYNGEE. The CDR3 runs to 11 residues. Trimming pared 3 bases from V and 5 bases from J, leaving 5 bases between. The CDR3 reads CASSEGYGYTF. The CDR3 DNA is TGTGCCAGCAGCGAGGGGTATGGCTACACCTTC.